This is a list of T cell receptor beta chains from one sample in a study of blood T cell repertoires in COVID-19. Generated by immunoSEQ multiplex PCR, the TCRdb table keeps only in-frame clones and is missing some. The sample holds more than 70,000 clones, approximately 86% seen once. The sample was peripheral blood. All receptors come from a man older than 75 with active or convalescent COVID-19. Each CDR3 is given with its conserved first and last residue. The D gene is left open where the match is weak. Only some rows state a clone size, as once, few, many or a class for expanded clones.

DNA	CDR3	D	size	V	J
TGTGCCAGCTCACCACGGCTAGCGGCTAAGATAAGCTCCTACGAGCAGTACTTC	CASSPRLAAKISSYEQYF	TRBD2	.	TRBV18	TRBJ2-7
TGCGCCAGCAGCCAATCGACAGGGACCTCCTACAATGAGCAGTTCTTC	CASSQSTGTSYNEQFF	TRBD1	.	TRBV4-1	TRBJ2-1
TGCAGCGTTGGCAGGGACAGGGGCAATGAAGCTTTCTTT	CSVGRDRGNEAFF	TRBD1	.	TRBV29-1	TRBJ1-1
TGTGCCAGCAGCTTTTCGGGATTCTTAGATACGCAGTATTTT	CASSFSGFLDTQYF	.	.	TRBV11-2	TRBJ2-3
TGCGCCAGCAGCCAAGAATCGCGGATACTACAACCCCTCCACTTT	CASSQESRILQPLHF	.	once	TRBV4-3	TRBJ1-6
TGTGCCACCAGCAGAGATAGGACAGCCGAGAGCTCCTATAATTCACCCCTCCACTTT	CATSRDRTAESSYNSPLHF	.	.	TRBV15	TRBJ1-6
TGTGCCAGCAGCTTAGCAGGGGCCATTGCCGGGGAGACCCAGTACTTC	CASSLAGAIAGETQYF	.	.	TRBV7-2	TRBJ2-5
TGTGCCAGCAGGGGACAGGGGGTCACCGGGGAGCTGTTTTTT	CASRGQGVTGELFF	TRBD1	.	TRBV6-4	TRBJ2-2
TGTGCCAGCAGCTTAGAGGGGAGGGCAGGACTGTTTTTT	CASSLEGRAGLFF	.	.	TRBV11-2	TRBJ1-4
TGTGCCAGCAGCAGTCCCGGGACTAGCGGGGACTTCACAGATACGCAGTATTTT	CASSSPGTSGDFTDTQYF	TRBD2	.	TRBV5-4	TRBJ2-3
TGTGCCAGTAGTAGGACAGGGGGTGACTCCGAGCAGTACTTC	CASSRTGGDSEQYF	TRBD1	.	TRBV19	TRBJ2-7
TGCGCCAGCAGCTTGGCGCGGGTGAACACTGAAGCTTTCTTT	CASSLARVNTEAFF	.	once	TRBV5-1	TRBJ1-1
TGTGCCAGCTCACCGCTAGAGACGGCTGAGCAGTTCTTC	CASSPLETAEQFF	.	once	TRBV18	TRBJ2-1
TGTGCCAGCAGCGGACAGGGAACCTATGGCTACACCTTC	CASSGQGTYGYTF	TRBD1	.	TRBV5-4	TRBJ1-2
TGTGCCAGCAGCCCGCGGGGGGATGGCTACACCTTC	CASSPRGDGYTF	.	.	TRBV6-6	TRBJ1-2
TGCAGCGCCCGAGGTGGGGCAGCCGAGCAGTACTTC	CSARGGAAEQYF	.	.	TRBV29-1	TRBJ2-7
TGTGCCAGCAGCCCCGACAGGGCTCCCAATCAGCCCCAGCATTTT	CASSPDRAPNQPQHF	TRBD1	.	TRBV7-8	TRBJ1-5
TGTGCCAGCAGCTTAGCAGGGTTCGGGGTAGGCGACACTGAAGCTTTCTTT	CASSLAGFGVGDTEAFF	.	.	TRBV7-2	TRBJ1-1
TGTGCCAGCTCACCATCGGCAGGGAAATTTTTTGGCTACACCTTC	CASSPSAGKFFGYTF	.	.	TRBV18	TRBJ1-2
TGTGCCAGCAGCTTAGAGCTTGGGACCCAGTACTTC	CASSLELGTQYF	.	.	TRBV11-1	TRBJ2-5
TGTGCCAGCAGCAGGGACAGGAACACCGGGGAGCTGTTTTTT	CASSRDRNTGELFF	TRBD1	.	TRBV7-3	TRBJ2-2
TGTGCCAGCAGCTTACCCGCGGCAGGGTTCGAAAAACTGTTTTTT	CASSLPAAGFEKLFF	.	.	TRBV11-2	TRBJ1-4
TGTGCCAGCAGCTTAGTAGCGGGGTCCTACAATGAGCAGTTCTTC	CASSLVAGSYNEQFF	TRBD2	.	TRBV7-9	TRBJ2-1
TGTGCCACCAGCGAAATGACAGGCTCCTACAATGAGCAGTTCTTC	CATSEMTGSYNEQFF	.	.	TRBV15	TRBJ2-1
TGTGCCAGCAGACCGACCCGGGACAGGGGAGGTAATCAGCCCCAGCATTTT	CASRPTRDRGGNQPQHF	TRBD1	.	TRBV11-3	TRBJ1-5
TGTGCCAGCACCCTAGCGGGAAGCACAGATACGCAGTATTTT	CASTLAGSTDTQYF	TRBD2	.	TRBV7-9	TRBJ2-3
TGTGCCAGCAGCTTATGGAATAGCCCAGATACGCAGTATTTT	CASSLWNSPDTQYF	.	.	TRBV11-2	TRBJ2-3
TGTGCCAGCAGACGGGGGGGAAACACCGGGGAGCTGTTTTTT	CASRRGGNTGELFF	TRBD2	.	TRBV27	TRBJ2-2
TGTGCCAGCAGCTTGGCGGGACTAGCCGAGGAGCAGTACTTC	CASSLAGLAEEQYF	TRBD2	.	TRBV5-4	TRBJ2-7
TGTGCCAGCAGCTTATCCGGGTGGACCGGGGAGCTGTTTTTT	CASSLSGWTGELFF	.	.	TRBV7-9	TRBJ2-2
TGTGCCAGCAGCAAACCCGCGGCACCCCTCCACTTT	CASSKPAAPLHF	.	few	TRBV28	TRBJ1-6
TGTGCCAGCAGTGTAGAGGGAGTATCCTACAATGAGCAGTTCTTC	CASSVEGVSYNEQFF	.	.	TRBV2	TRBJ2-1
TGTGCCAGCTCAGGGCCGGGGTGGAACACTGAAGCTTTCTTT	CASSGPGWNTEAFF	.	once	TRBV18	TRBJ1-1
TGTGCCAGCAGTCGGTCGGGGTCCGGGGCCAACGTCCTGACTTTC	CASSRSGSGANVLTF	.	.	TRBV28	TRBJ2-6
TGTGCCAGCTCACCACCGGGAGGGACGAACACTGAAGCTTTCTTT	CASSPPGGTNTEAFF	.	.	TRBV18	TRBJ1-1
TGTGCCAGTAGTACTGGGGCATCCCTAAACCATGAGCAGTTCTTC	CASSTGASLNHEQFF	.	.	TRBV19	TRBJ2-1
TGTGCCAGCAGACAGTACACAGGGTTCGGTGAAGCTTTCTTT	CASRQYTGFGEAFF	.	.	TRBV7-9	TRBJ1-1
TGTGCCAGCAGTGTGGACAGGGCCTTCTCTGGAAACACCATATATTTT	CASSVDRAFSGNTIYF	TRBD1	.	TRBV6-6	TRBJ1-3
TGTGCCAGCTCACAGGGGGTAGGCACTGAAGCTTTCTTT	CASSQGVGTEAFF	.	.	TRBV18	TRBJ1-1
TGTGCCAGCAGCTCAGGGGGCGGCGAAAAACTGTTTTTT	CASSSGGGEKLFF	TRBD1	.	TRBV7-3	TRBJ1-4
TGTGCCAGCAGTGAAGCCGGAACTAATGAAAAACTGTTTTTT	CASSEAGTNEKLFF	.	.	TRBV25-1	TRBJ1-4
TGTGCCAGCAGCAGTATCCGGGACAGGGGGCGCTTCACAGATACGCAGTATTTT	CASSSIRDRGRFTDTQYF	TRBD1	.	TRBV11-2	TRBJ2-3
TGTGCCAGCAGCGTGGGACAGGGGGCTTACGAGCAGTACTTC	CASSVGQGAYEQYF	TRBD1	.	TRBV9	TRBJ2-7
TGTGCCTGGAGTGACGGGAGGTACTATGGCTACACCTTC	CAWSDGRYYGYTF	.	.	TRBV30	TRBJ1-2
TGTGCCAGCAGTGAAGCGCGGACAGGGGGTCAAGAGACCCAGTACTTC	CASSEARTGGQETQYF	TRBD1	.	TRBV2	TRBJ2-5
TGTGCCTGGAAATACAGGGGAAACATTCAGTACTTC	CAWKYRGNIQYF	TRBD1	.	TRBV30	TRBJ2-4
TGTGCCAGCTCACCGTCCGGACCGGGGGGGGGTGATCAGCCCCAGCATTTT	CASSPSGPGGGDQPQHF	.	.	TRBV18	TRBJ1-5